This T cell receptor beta chain was identified during a study of CD8 T cells in Susac syndrome (dated by TCRdb to between 2018 and 2021). About the full investigation: Of the Susac syndrome patients who were sequenced, about 6 had clinically active disease and fewer than ten were in clinical remission. At blood withdrawal, Susac syndrome patients were either therapy-naive, taking corticosteroids (in some cases with IVIg as well), or taking IVIg alone. Repertoire sequencing was used to test whether CD8+ T cell activation and differentiation in Susac syndrome was antigen driven. The clonality of the CD8+ T cell repertoire was compared across more than 9 healthy donors, roughly 14 Susac syndrome patients and around 16 multiple sclerosis patients. The paper as a whole reports these results and caveats: Looking at Susac-specific public clones, the researchers identified roughly 17 in the total CD8+ repertoire and a few in the CD8+ TEMRA repertoire. Susac syndrome CD8+ repertoires showed clonal expansion, highest in CD8+ TEMRA cells and greater in clinically active than remitting patients. The number of individuals in the TCR sequencing and HLA analysis was acknowledged as relatively small.

On this clonotype: Its antigen has not been determined. No base quality values were provided; no much bigger clone lies one nucleotide off.

RNA was extracted using the RNeasy kit, and roughly 0.45 to 1 microgram was reverse transcribed with random hexamers. TCR beta CDR3 regions were amplified with the immunoSEQ multiplex PCR assay covering 54 Vbeta and 13 Jbeta segments. Bias from PCR amplification was corrected by using a synthetic template baseline for primer optimization and for computational correction. Regarding the original processing steps: Only productive sequences were kept, with reads annotated to V, D and J genes according to IMGT and analyzed in immunoSEQ Analyzer. To calculate clonality, Shannon entropy was normalized by log2 of the number of productive unique sequences and then subtracted from one. For each patient and control, public and private clones were evaluated among the 100 most prevalent clones. Clones were defined as Susac-specific when absent from the healthy and MS cohorts, from about 1,100 published viral clones and from other ImmuneACCESS disease sequences. In-frame beta chains were kept once TCRdb had trimmed the public reads at Q25 with fastp and called clones with MiXCR. Merged by CDR3 protein, the rows form single entries marked with the most common genes and DNA. These V and J calls are TCRdb output, not the study's own analysis. This sample comprises under 85,000 distinct CDR3 sequences, around 93% of them detected only once. Of the sample, 0.35% to 0.55% falls within the top ten clones.

High-throughput TCR beta sequencing profiled peripheral blood CD8+ and CD4+ T cells from healthy donors, Susac syndrome patients and multiple sclerosis patients. The Susac syndrome patients fulfilled recently defined diagnostic criteria for definite or probable disease. CD8+ TEMRA cells were enriched by FACS, while bulk CD8+ and CD4+ T cells were purified by magnetic negative isolation. Blood was drawn into EDTA tubes, processed within 24 hours, and PBMCs were isolated by density gradient centrifugation. PBMCs intended for TCR sequencing were frozen in liquid nitrogen and were later thawed in a 37 degrees C water bath. The sorted or isolated CD4+, CD8+ and CD8+ TEMRA cells had a purity of 90% or higher. CDR1 and CDR2 (ENHRY, SYGVKD) derive from the germline V gene. V sheds 0 bases and J sheds 4 bases, leaving 12 bases between their ends. Reading from cysteine to phenylalanine, the CDR3 counts 15 amino acids. Here the CDR3 DNA is all that survives: 45 bases in frame from base 1.

Sequenced input: CD8+ T cells from PBMCs. The TCR comes from a human donor with Susac syndrome. The chain couples TRBV10-3 to TRBJ2-5; perhaps TRBD2 is the D gene, with 6 bases matching. The sequenced DNA: TGTGCCATCAGTGAGTCTGCTAAGGGAGGAGAGACCCAGTACTTC. It translates as CAISESAKGGETQYF.